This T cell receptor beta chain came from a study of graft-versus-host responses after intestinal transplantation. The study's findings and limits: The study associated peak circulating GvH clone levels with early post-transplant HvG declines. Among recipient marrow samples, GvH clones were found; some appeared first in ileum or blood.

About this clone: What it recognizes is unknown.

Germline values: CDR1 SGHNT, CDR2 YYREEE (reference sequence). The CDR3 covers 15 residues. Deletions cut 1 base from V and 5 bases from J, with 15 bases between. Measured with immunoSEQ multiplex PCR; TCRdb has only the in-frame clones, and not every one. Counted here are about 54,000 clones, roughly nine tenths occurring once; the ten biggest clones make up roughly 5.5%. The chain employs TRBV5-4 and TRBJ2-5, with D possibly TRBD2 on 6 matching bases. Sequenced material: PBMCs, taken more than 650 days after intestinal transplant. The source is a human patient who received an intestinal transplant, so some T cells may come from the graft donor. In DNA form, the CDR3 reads TGTGCCAGCAGCTTGAGCCCCTGGAGGGTTGAGACCCAGTACTTC. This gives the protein CASSLSPWRVETQYF. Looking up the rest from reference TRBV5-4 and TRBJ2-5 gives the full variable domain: ETGVTQSPTHLIKTRGQQVTLRCSSQSGHNTVSWYQQALGQGPQFIFQYYREEENGRGNFPPRFSGLQFPNYSSELNVNALELDDSALYLCASSLSPWRVETQYFGPGTRLLVL.